The text below deals with one TCR beta chain. CDR3 length: 15 amino acids. V shed 0 bases, J shed 4 bases, and the junction held 5 bases outside the gene matches. CDR1 is SGHRS, CDR2 YFSETQ, per germline. This record comes from a study of CD8+CD57+ T cells in acquired aplastic anemia. Selection for sequencing was limited to patients who had shown CD8+CD57+ cell expansion by flow cytometry. Genomic DNA, serving as template, underwent TCR beta VDJ and CDR3 profiling. From the reads, TCRdb called clonotypes with MiXCR, one entry per CDR3 protein. This sample has approximately 150,000 distinct CDR3 sequences, with 60% to 80% found just once.

Material for sequencing was sorted CD4+, CD8+, or CD8+CD57+ T cells (not recorded which) from PBMCs. The V call is TRBV5-1, the J call TRBJ2-7; 9 positions agree with TRBD2. The clonotype was recovered from a human donor with aplastic anemia. CDR3 amino acids: CASSLASTSGYEQYF. The CDR3 DNA follows: TGCGCCAGCAGCTTGGCTTCGACTAGCGGTTACGAGCAGTACTTC. Variable domain in full (rest from reference TRBV5-1 and TRBJ2-7): KAGVTQTPRYLIKTRGQQVTLSCSPISGHRSVSWYQQTPGQGLQFLFEYFSETQRNKGNFPGRFSGRQFSNSRSEMNVSTLELGDSALYLCASSLASTSGYEQYFGPGTRLTVT.